A single sample gave rise to the 15 T cell receptor beta chains below, sequenced in a study of low-dose radiotherapy and immunotherapy resistance in tumors. Sample time point: after trial treatment. Treatment here: LDRT plus nivolumab, ipilimumab, low-dose cyclophosphamide and aspirin (RACIN trial). Priming of first-strand cDNA relied on TRAV- and TRBV-specific primers (covering alpha and beta chains). Using a constant-region primer together with a V-primer adapter, TCRs were subjected to about 20 PCR cycles of amplification. TCRdb passed the reads through MiXCR, listing each CDR3 protein once. The sample holds tens of thousands of distinct CDR3 sequences, 25% to 30% seen once. The source material was PBMCs, sampled after low-dose radiotherapy plus immunotherapy. Receptors originate from a male donor with prostate cancer.

A few counts support this clonotype. The chain recombines TRBV6-1 with TRBJ1-5; D remains ambiguous. CDR3 length equals 14 residues. In germline, CDR1 is MNHNS, CDR2 SASEGT. Trimming shortened V by 0 bases and J by 9 bases, and 12 bases separated the two germline ends. DNA of the CDR3: TGTGCCAGCAGTGAAGCGATATCCGGTAGGCCCCAGCATTTT. Protein: CASSEAISGRPQHF.

With respect to this clonotype: Only one base separates this from a far larger clonotype, so it likely reflects a read error. The chain couples TRBV9 to TRBJ2-1, with TRBD2 matching 7 bases. This CDR3 region has 17 residues. Germline V gene lookup returns CDR1 SGDLS and CDR2 YYNGEE. Unmatched junction bases numbered 16, after V lost 0 bases and J lost 10 bases. Here the CDR3 reads CASSVDPLAGVRYEQFF. The CDR3 DNA sequence: TGTGCCAGCAGCGTAGACCCTCTCGCGGGGGTCAGGTACGAGCAGTTCTTC.

This sequence joins TRBV2 and TRBJ1-1; D might be TRBD1 (5 bases). V lost 6 bases to trimming and J lost 0 bases, with 14 bases between them. CDR1 is SNHLY and CDR2 is FYNNEI in the germline V gene. The CDR3 sequence is 15 residues long. CDR3 coding DNA: TGTGCCAGCAGCAGGGAGCCCGGGGTGAACACTGAAGCTTTCTTT. It translates to CASSREPGVNTEAFF.

This clonotype was recorded at least ten times. V is TRBV20-1 and J is TRBJ2-3; D unresolved. The length of the CDR3 is 12 residues. Germline CDR1 DFQATT, CDR2 SNEGSKA (reference sequence). Trimming shortened V by 4 bases and J by 5 bases, and 10 bases separated the two germline ends. CDR3 residues: CSAKGGGDTQYF. The DNA for the CDR3 is TGCAGTGCTAAAGGTGGCGGAGATACGCAGTATTTT.

This clonotype was detected many times. CDR3: CASSERRADNSPLHF. Written as DNA, the CDR3 is TGTGCCAGCAGTGAACGTAGGGCAGATAATTCACCCCTCCACTTT. This chain connects TRBV2 to TRBJ1-6; D gene ambiguous. With 2 bases removed from V and 5 bases from J, the gap between germline ends came to 10 bases. Germline assignment: CDR1 SNHLY and CDR2 FYNNEI. This CDR3 has 15 amino acids.

The table lists this clonotype with a few counts. A much larger clone is a single base away; this may be a read error. The chain combines TRBV15 with TRBJ2-7; maybe TRBD2 (7 bases). The CDR3 length is 16 residues. Germline V lookup: CDR1 LNHNV, CDR2 YYDKDF (reference sequence). The CDR3: CTTSRGGLADAYEQYF. Here the CDR3 DNA reads TGTACCACCAGCAGAGGGGGTCTAGCGGACGCCTACGAGCAGTACTTC.

This clonotype has a count of ten or more. V gene TRBV2 combines with J gene TRBJ1-5, with a tentative D call TRBD1 (5 bases). CDR3 length equals 14 residues. V was pared by 4 bases and J by 4 bases, with 11 bases between. Germline loops: CDR1 SNHLY, CDR2 FYNNEI. CDR3 region: CASSVGRGNQPQHF. In DNA, the CDR3 is TGTGCCAGCAGTGTGGGACGGGGTAATCAGCCCCAGCATTTT. Together with reference TRBV2 and TRBJ1-5, the CDR3 gives the full variable domain: EPEVTQTPSHQVTQMGQEVILRCVPISNHLYFYWYRQILGQKVEFLVSFYNNEISEKSEIFDDQFSVERPDGSNFTLKIRSTKLEDSAMYFCASSVGRGNQPQHFGDGTRLSIL.

This clonotype was detected many times. V gene TRBV6-6 combines with J gene TRBJ1-4; 8 nucleotides align to TRBD1. The CDR3 loop spans 16 amino acids. Germline CDR1 is MNHNY and CDR2 is SVGAGI (reference sequence). V gave up 0 bases and J gave up 7 bases; unmatched junction bases: 7. CDR3 residues: CASSYSRTGNGEKLFF. The CDR3 DNA sequence: TGTGCCAGCAGTTACTCGAGGACAGGGAATGGTGAAAAACTGTTTTTT.

This clonotype has ten or more counts. The chain employs TRBV15 and TRBJ2-1; 10 bases fit TRBD2. Germline V lookup: CDR1 LNHNV, CDR2 YYDKDF (reference sequence). Trimming took 4 bases from V and 7 from J; bases not matched to a gene: 13. This CDR3 contains 17 residues. The CDR3 DNA sequence: TGTGCCACCAGCATAGGGAGCGGGGGGGCCCGGGTAAATGAGCAGTTCTTC. Protein sequence: CATSIGSGGARVNEQFF.

This clonotype has at least ten counts. This chain joins TRBV12-3 or TRBV12-4 and TRBJ2-5; D perhaps matches TRBD1 (6 bases). CDR3 length: 14 residues. The ends were cut back, 1 base at V and 5 bases at J, with 11 bases in the middle. CDR3 bases: TGTGCCAGCAGTTTAGACAGGGTTGGGGAGACCCAGTACTTC. Encoded protein: CASSLDRVGETQYF.

By sample fraction, this clonotype is medium-sized. The chain is built from TRBV5-1 and TRBJ2-3, with TRBD2 identical over 7 bases. V shed 0 bases, J shed 4 bases, and the junction held 14 bases outside the gene matches. This CDR3 comprises 18 residues. Germline values: CDR1 SGHRS, CDR2 YFSETQ. Here the CDR3 DNA reads TGCGCCAGCAGCTTGGCCTGGGCGACTAGCTCAGGGTCAGATACGCAGTATTTT. This sequence encodes CASSLAWATSSGSDTQYF.

This clonotype has ten or more counts. This CDR3 is CASSPSEAVLYNEQFF. In DNA form, the CDR3 reads TGTGCCAGCAGCCCGTCTGAGGCGGTCCTCTACAATGAGCAGTTCTTC. The genes are TRBV3-1 and TRBJ2-1; D unresolved. The CDR3 spans 16 residues. CDR1 and CDR2 from the germline V gene are LGHDT and YNNKEL (reference sequence). Trimming took 4 bases from V and 3 from J, leaving 16 bases between them.

This clonotype came up many times. This chain joins TRBV28 and TRBJ2-7; the D call may be TRBD1 or TRBD2 (6 bases each). Trimming removed 6 bases at V and 3 bases at J, with 15 bases between. Germline values: CDR1 MDHEN, CDR2 SYDVKM. The CDR3 loop spans 14 amino acids. CDR3: CASSLGGQIYEQYF. In nucleotides, the CDR3 is TGTGCCAGCAGCCTGGGGGGACAAATCTACGAGCAGTACTTC.

This clonotype was seen more than once but under ten times. This chain links TRBV2 with TRBJ2-1; D is unresolved. V lost 7 bases to trimming and J lost 0 bases, with 10 bases between them. The CDR3 consists of 14 residues. CDR1 and CDR2 (germline): SNHLY, FYNNEI. The CDR3 is CASKDASSYNEQFF. The CDR3 DNA sequence: TGTGCCAGCAAGGACGCGAGCTCCTACAATGAGCAGTTCTTC.

Regarding this clonotype: A far larger clone is only one base removed, so a read error is likely. The rearrangement uses TRBV6-1 and TRBJ2-6, with D possibly TRBD1 on 6 matching bases. The CDR3 sequence is 16 residues long. The ends were cut back, 5 bases at V and 2 bases at J, with 13 bases in the middle. Germline loops: CDR1 MNHNS, CDR2 SASEGT. In nucleotides, the CDR3 is TGTGCCAGCAGTTCGACAGGTACTCCTGGGGCCAACGTCCTGACTTTC. It specifies CASSSTGTPGANVLTF.